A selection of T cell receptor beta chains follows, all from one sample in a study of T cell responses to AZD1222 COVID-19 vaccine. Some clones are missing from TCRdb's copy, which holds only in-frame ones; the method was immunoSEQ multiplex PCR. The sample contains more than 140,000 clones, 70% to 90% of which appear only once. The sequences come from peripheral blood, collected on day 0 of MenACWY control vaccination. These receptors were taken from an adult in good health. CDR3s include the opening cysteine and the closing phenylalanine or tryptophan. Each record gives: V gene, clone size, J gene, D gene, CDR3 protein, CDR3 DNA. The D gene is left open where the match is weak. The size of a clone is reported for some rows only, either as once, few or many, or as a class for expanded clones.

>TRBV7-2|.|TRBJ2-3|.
CASSKTITDTQYF
TGTGCCAGCAGCAAAACGATCACAGATACGCAGTATTTT
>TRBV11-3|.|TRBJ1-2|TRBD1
CASTQSGGNYGYTF
TGTGCCAGCACCCAATCAGGGGGAAACTATGGCTACACCTTC
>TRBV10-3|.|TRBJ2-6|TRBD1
CAISGTGGAGANVLTF
TGTGCCATCTCAGGGACAGGGGGTGCTGGGGCCAACGTCCTGACTTTC
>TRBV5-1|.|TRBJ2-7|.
CASSLGPAYEQYF
TGCGCCAGCAGCTTGGGGCCAGCCTACGAGCAGTACTTC
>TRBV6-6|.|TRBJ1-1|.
CASSYSSIGGTEAFF
TGTGCCAGCAGTTACTCGAGTATAGGAGGGACTGAAGCTTTCTTT
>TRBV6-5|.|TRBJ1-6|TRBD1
CASRGQGTNSPLHF
TGTGCCAGCAGGGGACAGGGAACGAATTCACCCCTCCACTTT
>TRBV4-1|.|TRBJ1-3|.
CASSLGPEGGNTIYF
TGCGCCAGCAGTCTGGGCCCCGAGGGAGGAAACACCATATATTTT
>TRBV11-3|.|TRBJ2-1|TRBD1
CASSQGQGAGEQFF
TGTGCCAGCAGCCAAGGACAGGGGGCAGGTGAGCAGTTCTTC
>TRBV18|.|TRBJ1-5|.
CASSPLRGNQPQHF
TGTGCCAGCTCACCCTTAAGGGGCAATCAGCCCCAGCATTTT
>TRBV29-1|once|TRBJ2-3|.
CSAGPDTQYF
TGCAGCGCTGGCCCAGATACGCAGTATTTT
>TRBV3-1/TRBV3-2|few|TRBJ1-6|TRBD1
CASRSGGQVNSPLHF
TGTGCCAGCAGATCAGGTGGACAGGTTAATTCACCCCTCCACTTT
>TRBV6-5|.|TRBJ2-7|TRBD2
CASSPTGLFSYEQYF
TGTGCCAGCAGTCCTACGGGACTATTTTCCTACGAGCAGTACTTC
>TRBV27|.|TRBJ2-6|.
CASRRSGTVSGANVLTF
TGTGCCAGCAGAAGATCGGGCACAGTCTCTGGGGCCAACGTCCTGACTTTC
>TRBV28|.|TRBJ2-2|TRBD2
CASSSWGTSGRVANTGELFF
TGTGCCAGCAGCTCATGGGGGACTAGCGGGAGGGTAGCTAACACCGGGGAGCTGTTTTTT
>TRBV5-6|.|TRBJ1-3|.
CASSPGEAGNTIYF
TGTGCCAGCAGCCCAGGGGAGGCTGGAAACACCATATATTTT
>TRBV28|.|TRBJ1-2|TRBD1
CASSRASTGAYGYTF
TGTGCCAGCAGTCGTGCGTCGACAGGGGCTTATGGCTACACCTTC
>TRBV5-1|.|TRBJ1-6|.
CASSLEANGNSPLHF
TGCGCCAGCAGCTTGGAGGCTAACGGCAATTCACCCCTCCACTTT
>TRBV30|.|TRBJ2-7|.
CAWRLGTAYEQYF
TGTGCCTGGAGGCTGGGGACCGCTTACGAGCAGTACTTC
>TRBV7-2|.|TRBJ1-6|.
CASSRDTANSPLHF
TGTGCCAGCAGTCGGGACACCGCGAATTCACCCCTCCACTTT
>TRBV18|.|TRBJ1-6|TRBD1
CASSPREQGAYSPLHF
TGTGCCAGCTCACCACGCGAGCAGGGGGCGTATTCACCCCTCCACTTT
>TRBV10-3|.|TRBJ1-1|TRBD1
CAISERTGSNTEAFF
TGTGCCATCAGTGAGAGGACAGGGAGCAACACTGAAGCTTTCTTT
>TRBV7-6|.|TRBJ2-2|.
CASSSMGVRGTGELFF
TGTGCCAGCAGCTCTATGGGAGTACGAGGCACCGGGGAGCTGTTTTTT
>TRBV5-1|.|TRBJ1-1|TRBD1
CASSPTGTGDTEAFF
TGCGCCAGCAGCCCGACCGGGACAGGGGACACTGAAGCTTTCTTT
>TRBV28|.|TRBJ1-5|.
CASREQGRNQPQHF
TGTGCCAGCAGGGAACAGGGACGCAATCAGCCCCAGCATTTT
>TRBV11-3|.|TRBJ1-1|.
CASSDRRVLNTEAFF
TGTGCCAGCAGCGACCGCCGGGTCTTGAACACTGAAGCTTTCTTT
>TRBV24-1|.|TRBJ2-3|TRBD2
CATSDLSGGPSDTQYF
TGTGCCACCAGTGACCTTAGCGGGGGGCCCTCCGATACGCAGTATTTT
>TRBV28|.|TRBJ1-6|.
CASSSRAGSPLHF
TGTGCCAGCAGTTCCAGGGCGGGATCACCCCTCCACTTT
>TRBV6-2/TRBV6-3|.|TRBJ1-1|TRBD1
CASSDQGGLAFF
TGTGCCAGCAGCGATCAGGGGGGGCTAGCTTTCTTT
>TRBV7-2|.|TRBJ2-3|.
CASGHQAFTQYF
TGTGCCAGCGGCCACCAGGCCTTCACGCAGTATTTT
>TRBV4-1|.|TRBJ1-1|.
CASSLLPRAGMNTEAFF
TGCGCCAGCAGCCTCTTGCCTCGTGCAGGCATGAACACTGAAGCTTTCTTT
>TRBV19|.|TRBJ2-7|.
CASSIRGNDPYEQYF
TGTGCCAGTAGTATACGAGGGAATGATCCCTACGAGCAGTACTTC
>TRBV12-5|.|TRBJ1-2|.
CASGTLQRGYTF
TGTGCTAGTGGAACGTTACAGCGGGGCTACACCTTC
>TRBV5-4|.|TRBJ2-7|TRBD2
CASSPRGRHYEQYF
TGTGCCAGCAGCCCCCGCGGGAGGCACTACGAGCAGTACTTC
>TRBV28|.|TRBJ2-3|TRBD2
CASNPGEGLAGDRGADTQYF
TGTGCCAGCAATCCAGGGGAGGGACTAGCGGGAGACCGTGGCGCAGATACGCAGTATTTT
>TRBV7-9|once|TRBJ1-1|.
CASSGGVPRTEAFF
TGTGCCAGCAGCGGGGGGGTTCCGAGGACTGAAGCTTTCTTT
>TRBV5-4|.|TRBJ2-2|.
CASSLHTGNTGELFF
TGTGCCAGCAGCCTCCACACAGGGAACACCGGGGAGCTGTTTTTT
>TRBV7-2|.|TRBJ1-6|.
CASSPGGRGISPLHF
TGTGCCAGCAGCCCTGGCGGCAGGGGAATTTCACCCCTCCACTTT
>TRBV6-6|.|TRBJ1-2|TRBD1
CASSATGEYGYTF
TGTGCCAGCAGTGCTACAGGGGAGTATGGCTACACCTTC
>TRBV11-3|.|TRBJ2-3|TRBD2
CASSLVGRGPDTQYF
TGTGCCAGCAGCTTAGTTGGGAGGGGCCCAGATACGCAGTATTTT
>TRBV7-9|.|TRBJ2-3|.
CASSIRDTSTDTQYF
TGTGCCAGCAGCATCCGGGACACAAGCACAGATACGCAGTATTTT
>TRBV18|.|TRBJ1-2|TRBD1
CASSPTDRDYGYTF
TGTGCCAGCTCACCTACCGACAGGGACTATGGCTACACCTTC
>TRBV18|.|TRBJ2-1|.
CASSPNQARSYNEQFF
TGTGCCAGCTCACCAAATCAAGCCCGATCTTACAATGAGCAGTTCTTC
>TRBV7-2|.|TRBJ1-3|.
CASSLVSYSGNTIYF
TGTGCCAGCAGCTTAGTTAGTTACTCTGGAAACACCATATATTTT
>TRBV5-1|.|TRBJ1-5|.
CASSLEGRDQPQHF
TGCGCCAGCAGCTTGGAGGGGAGGGATCAGCCCCAGCATTTT
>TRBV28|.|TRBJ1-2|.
CASSSNSYGYTF
TGTGCCAGCAGTTCTAACAGCTATGGCTACACCTTC
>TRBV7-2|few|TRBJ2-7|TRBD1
CASSFGQGDEQYF
TGTGCCAGCAGCTTCGGACAGGGAGACGAGCAGTACTTC
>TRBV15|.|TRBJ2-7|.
CATSRGYSYEQYF
TGTGCCACCAGCAGGGGATACTCCTACGAGCAGTACTTC
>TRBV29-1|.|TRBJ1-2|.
CSVVTGKDYGYTF
TGCAGCGTTGTCACAGGGAAGGACTATGGCTACACCTTC
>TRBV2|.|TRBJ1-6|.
CASLTGRGNSPLHF
TGTGCCAGCCTTACCGGGCGAGGTAATTCACCCCTCCACTTT
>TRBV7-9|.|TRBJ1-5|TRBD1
CASSKTGGVSNQPQHF
TGTGCCAGCAGCAAGACAGGGGGCGTAAGCAATCAGCCCCAGCATTTT
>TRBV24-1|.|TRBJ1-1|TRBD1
CATSDRREAFF
TGTGCCACCTCGGACAGGCGTGAAGCTTTCTTT
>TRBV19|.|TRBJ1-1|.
CASRTTGTTNTEAFF
TGTGCCAGTAGAACCACCGGGACAACGAACACTGAAGCTTTCTTT
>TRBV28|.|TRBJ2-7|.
CASSLQGIRDEQYF
TGTGCCAGCAGTTTACAGGGTATAAGGGACGAGCAGTACTTC
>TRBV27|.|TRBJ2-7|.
CASSLIGAGSSSYEQYF
TGTGCCAGCAGTTTAATAGGGGCAGGCTCGAGCTCCTACGAGCAGTACTTC
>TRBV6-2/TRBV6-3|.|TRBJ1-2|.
CASSSSREHYGYTF
TGTGCCAGCAGTTCCTCCCGGGAACACTATGGCTACACCTTC
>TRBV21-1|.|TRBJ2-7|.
CASSDLDGFNSYEQYF
TGTGCCAGCAGCGATTTGGACGGATTTAACTCCTACGAGCAGTACTTC
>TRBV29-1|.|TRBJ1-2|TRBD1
CSARTGDYGYTF
TGCAGCGCACGGACAGGGGACTATGGCTACACCTTC